Below are 31 T cell receptor beta chains sequenced from a single sample in a study of cytomegalovirus exposure and HLA in healthy donors. PCR involved 60 Vbeta and 13 Jbeta primers. Clones were sequenced by immunoSEQ multiplex PCR, and TCRdb holds only the in-frame ones, with some missing. There are about 140,000 clones in the sample; 75% to 80% occur only once, and under 4.5% lies in the top ten. Sequenced sample: PBMCs. All receptors derive from a man aged 18 to 35 in good health and CMV-seronegative.

V is TRBV9 and J is TRBJ2-1; a weak D match, TRBD2 (5 bases). V lost 3 bases to trimming and J lost 2 bases, with 9 bases between them. There are 14 residues in the CDR3. CDR1 is SGDLS, CDR2 YYNGEE, per germline. As DNA, the CDR3 is TGTGCCAGCAGCGCCTTCGGGGCCTACAATGAGCAGTTCTTC. Translating it yields CASSAFGAYNEQFF.

This clone was picked up one time. This rearrangement joins TRBV10-3 to TRBJ1-2; perhaps TRBD1 as D (5 bases). Trimming shortened V by 3 bases and J by 3 bases, and 11 bases separated the two germline ends. This CDR3 has 14 residues. The germline CDR1 and CDR2 sequences are ENHRY and SYGVKD. The CDR3 loop is CAISDQTGDYGYTF. CDR3 DNA sequence: TGTGCCATCAGTGACCAAACAGGTGACTATGGCTACACCTTC.

The chain has TRBV7-8 and TRBJ2-1; D gene ambiguous. V lost 1 base to trimming and J lost 10 bases, with 14 bases between them. This CDR3 contains 14 residues. Germline loops: CDR1 SGHVS, CDR2 FQNEAQ. The CDR3 region has the DNA TGTGCCAGCAGCTTAGAGTTAGTTTCAATAGAGCAGTTCTTC. This translates into CASSLELVSIEQFF.

This clone was counted between two and nine times. The chain employs TRBV6-1 and TRBJ1-1; 7 positions agree with TRBD1. Germline values: CDR1 MNHNS, CDR2 SASEGT. V was clipped by 1 base and J by 1 base; unmatched bases: 9. The CDR3 spans 17 residues. The CDR3 DNA reads TGTGCCAGCAGTGAAGGGGTTTGGGACAGACCGAACACTGAAGCTTTCTTT. Its translation is CASSEGVWDRPNTEAFF.

The chain has TRBV6-5 and TRBJ1-1; D perhaps matches TRBD1 (5 bases). Germline CDR1 reads MNHEY; CDR2 reads SVGAGI. V lost 7 bases and J 1 base, leaving 10 bases between the germline ends. The CDR3 runs 13 residues. The CDR3: CASNSGGNTEAFF. Written as DNA, the CDR3 is TGTGCCAGCAATTCGGGGGGGAACACTGAAGCTTTCTTT.

CDR3 region: CASSFGTGSTDTQYF. Here the CDR3 DNA reads TGCGCCAGCAGCTTTGGGACAGGGAGCACAGATACGCAGTATTTT. V gene TRBV5-1 combines with J gene TRBJ2-3, with TRBD1 matching over 9 bases. CDR1 is SGHRS, CDR2 YFSETQ, per germline. The CDR3 sequence is 15 residues long. Trimming cost V 2 bases and J 0 bases; bases outside gene matches: 1.

This chain's CDR3 is CASSSRQGSYYEQYF. The CDR3 DNA is TGCGCCAGCAGCTCCCGACAGGGGAGTTATTACGAGCAGTACTTC. This chain connects TRBV5-1 to TRBJ2-7; 8 nucleotides align to TRBD1. CDR3 size: 15 residues. Germline CDR1 and CDR2: SGHRS and YFSETQ. Trimming removed 3 bases from V and 4 bases from J; junction bases left unmatched: 9.

J is TRBJ1-2 and V is TRBV19, with D tentatively TRBD1 (5 bases). Per the germline V gene, CDR1 is LNHDA and CDR2 is SQIVND (reference sequence). The CDR3 has 14 residues. V lost 5 bases and J lost 4, with 14 bases in between. The CDR3 DNA sequence: TGTGCCAGTAGTCCCGGGCGGGACCTCTATGGCTACACCTTC. It codes for CASSPGRDLYGYTF.

This clone showed up just a few times. The V gene is TRBV15, the J gene TRBJ2-7, with D possibly being TRBD1 (5 bases). Germline V gives CDR1 LNHNV, CDR2 YYDKDF (reference sequence). V dropped 3 bases and J dropped 2 bases, with 14 bases sitting between them. The CDR3 spans 15 residues. The CDR3 spells CATSSGQGPAYEQYF. CDR3 in DNA: TGTGCCACCAGCAGCGGGCAGGGTCCTGCCTACGAGCAGTACTTC.

V and J are TRBV30 and TRBJ2-5, with TRBD2 matching 11 bases. TRBJ2-7 matches the DNA end more closely, so the J call is doubtful. This CDR3 has 15 amino acids. Germline values: CDR1 GTSNPN, CDR2 SVGIG (reference sequence). CDR3 region: CAWDTVLAGASEQYF. The CDR3 nucleotides are TGTGCCTGGGATACAGTACTAGCGGGAGCGAGCGAGCAGTACTTC.

This rearrangement joins TRBV30 to TRBJ1-2, with TRBD1 identical over 7 bases. There are 14 residues in the CDR3. Germline V gene data show CDR1 as GTSNPN and CDR2 as SVGIG (reference sequence). The junction had 3 bases not matched to a gene; V was cut back by 2 bases and J by 0 bases. The CDR3 region has the DNA TGTGCCTGGAGTCCTGGGACAGCTAACTATGGCTACACCTTC. It yields the protein CAWSPGTANYGYTF.

This clone occurred once. The V and J genes are TRBV14 and TRBJ1-1; D gene uncertain. The germline V gene has CDR1 SGHDN and CDR2 FVKESK. The CDR3 has 16 residues. V lost 0 bases and J 0 bases, leaving 11 bases between the germline ends. The CDR3 region has the DNA TGTGCCAGCAGCCAAGACCTAGGGAGGTTGAACACTGAAGCTTTCTTT. Its protein product is CASSQDLGRLNTEAFF.

Points on this clone: Other DNA sequences in the same sample also yield this CDR3. V gene TRBV5-1 combines with J gene TRBJ2-7; 8 bases line up with TRBD2. Germline values: CDR1 SGHRS, CDR2 YFSETQ. Trimming took 4 bases from V and 0 from J; bases not matched to a gene: 6. This CDR3 contains 15 residues. The CDR3 here is CASSPLAGGSYEQYF. DNA of the CDR3: TGCGCCAGCAGCCCCCTCGCGGGGGGCTCCTACGAGCAGTACTTC.

The chain carries TRBV6-6 and TRBJ2-3, with D possibly TRBD1 on 6 matching bases. The CDR3 has 14 residues. The germline CDR1 and CDR2 sequences are MNHNY and SVGAGI (reference sequence). Trimming pared 3 bases from V and 3 bases from J, leaving 10 bases between. DNA of the CDR3: TGTGCCAGCAGTTATTCCGACAGGACAGATACGCAGTATTTT. It encodes CASSYSDRTDTQYF.

The chain links TRBV30 to TRBJ1-2; D uncertain. V gave up 4 bases and J gave up 11 bases, with 14 bases separating them. Germline V lookup: CDR1 GTSNPN, CDR2 SVGIG (reference sequence). The CDR3 contains 11 residues. The CDR3 protein is CAWTPVLLYTF. For the CDR3, the DNA is TGTGCCTGGACTCCCGTTCTCCTTTACACCTTC.

A word on this clone: One junction end disagrees with the germline gene, perhaps due to a read error. This chain links TRBV4-1 with TRBJ1-4; TRBD1 aligns across 9 bases. Per germline, CDR1 MGHRA and CDR2 YSYEKL. The CDR3 consists of 17 residues. Here the CDR3 reads CASSLINLRDRAEKLLF. The CDR3 DNA is TGCGCCAGCAGCCTAATCAACCTTCGGGACAGGGCTGAAAAACTGCTTTTT.

The chain is built from TRBV2 and TRBJ2-5, with 7 bases that match TRBD1. Gene TRBJ2-7 matches the end of the DNA better, so the J call may be wrong. The CDR3 contains 13 residues. The germline V gene has CDR1 SNHLY and CDR2 FYNNEI. The CDR3 here is CASRSQGVGEQYF. For the CDR3, the DNA is TGTGCCAGCAGGTCCCAGGGGGTAGGCGAGCAGTACTTC.

The chain carries TRBV7-3 and TRBJ2-1; perhaps TRBD1 as D (6 bases). The V end lost 5 bases, the J end lost 1 base, and 9 bases lay between the germline ends. This CDR3 is 14 amino acids long. CDR1 and CDR2 from the germline V gene are SGHTA and FQGTGA. CDR3 DNA: TGTGCCAGCAGCCCAGGACAGTCCTACAATGAGCAGTTCTTC. It yields the protein CASSPGQSYNEQFF.

V usage is TRBV6-7 and J usage is TRBJ1-1; tentative D call: TRBD1 (5 bases). TRBV6-7 is filed as an ORF, its function uncertain. V gave up 8 bases and J gave up 0 bases, with 10 bases separating them. The CDR3 has 13 residues. The CDR3 is CASRQHLNTEAFF. In DNA, the CDR3 is TGTGCCAGCCGACAGCATTTGAACACTGAAGCTTTCTTT.

This clone appeared once. The rearrangement uses TRBV30 and TRBJ2-7; D gene ambiguous. V was cut by 0 bases and J by 1 base, with 10 bases left in between. Germline CDR1 and CDR2: GTSNPN and SVGIG (reference sequence). This CDR3 is built from 14 residues. The CDR3 DNA is TGTGCCTGGAGTGTACCGAACAGATCCTACGAGCAGTACTTC. It is translated as CAWSVPNRSYEQYF.

V usage is TRBV7-6 and J usage is TRBJ2-7, with 7 bases matching TRBD2. The CDR3 loop spans 15 amino acids. V lost 3 bases to trimming and J lost 4 bases; unmatched junction nucleotides: 9. The V gene's germline CDR1 is SGHVS and CDR2 FNYEAQ. This CDR3 is CASSFGAGEGYEQYF. The CDR3 region has the DNA TGTGCCAGCAGCTTCGGGGCGGGGGAGGGATACGAGCAGTACTTC.

This rearrangement joins TRBV28 to TRBJ1-1, with TRBD1 identical over 8 bases. This CDR3 region has 14 residues. Germline V lookup: CDR1 MDHEN, CDR2 SYDVKM. Germline trimming cut 4 bases from V and 10 bases from J; bases unmatched to any gene: 11. As DNA, the CDR3 is TGTGCCAGCAGTTCCCCCGGACAGGGTAAAGGAGCTTTCTTT. Amino acid sequence: CASSSPGQGKGAFF.

In its sample, this clone was seen once. The chain employs TRBV5-1 and TRBJ2-3; 11 bases map to TRBD1. V was clipped by 4 bases and J by 1 base; unmatched bases: 2. The V gene's germline CDR1 is SGHRS and CDR2 YFSETQ. The CDR3 contains 15 residues. The DNA of the CDR3 is TGCGCCAGCAGCCGGGGACAGGGGGGCACAGATACGCAGTATTTT. Translated, it gives CASSRGQGGTDTQYF.

This clone showed up just a few times. The rearrangement uses TRBV5-5 and TRBJ2-5; tentatively, D is TRBD2 (7 bases). The CDR3 covers 14 residues. The V and J ends lost 4 bases and 4 bases respectively, with 14 bases between them. Germline-derived CDR1 and CDR2 are SGHKS and YYEKEE (reference sequence). The CDR3 spells CASSRPGGRETQYF. The CDR3 DNA reads as TGTGCCAGCAGCCGGCCGGGGGGCCGAGAGACCCAGTACTTC.

DNA of the CDR3: TGTGCCAGCAGGATGGGCCGGGCGGGGAATCAGCCCCAGCATTTT. This translates into CASRMGRAGNQPQHF. J is TRBJ1-5 and V is TRBV6-6; D is unresolved. Germline assignment: CDR1 MNHNY and CDR2 SVGAGI (reference sequence). The CDR3 consists of 15 residues. The V end was cut by 6 bases, the J end by 4 bases, with 16 bases between.

This clone was seen only once. The genes are TRBV19 and TRBJ2-2, with D possibly TRBD1 on 5 matching bases. V lost 3 bases and J lost 1, with 18 bases in between. Germline CDR1 LNHDA, CDR2 SQIVND (reference sequence). The CDR3 consists of 18 residues. The CDR3 DNA is TGTGCCAGTAGTATCAGGACCCAGGACACAAAGAACACCGGGGAGCTGTTTTTT. This translates into CASSIRTQDTKNTGELFF.

This clone was seen just once. The genes are TRBV5-5 and TRBJ2-1; perhaps TRBD1 as D (5 bases). Trimming left V 4 bases short and J 4 bases short, with 12 bases between. The germline CDR1 and CDR2 sequences are SGHKS and YYEKEE (reference sequence). The CDR3 spans 14 residues. The CDR3 DNA sequence: TGTGCCAGCAGCCCAGAAGACAGATACAATGAGCAGTTCTTC. Translating it yields CASSPEDRYNEQFF.

This clone was recorded a few times. The genes are TRBV7-9 and TRBJ2-7; 8 bases align to TRBD2. The CDR3 consists of 12 residues. V shed 6 bases, J shed 6 bases, and the junction held 4 bases outside the gene matches. Germline values: CDR1 SEHNR, CDR2 FQNEAQ (reference sequence). Here the CDR3 reads CASRSGGLEQYF. The CDR3 DNA reads as TGTGCCAGCAGAAGCGGGGGACTCGAGCAGTACTTC.

V usage is TRBV7-3 and J usage is TRBJ2-1; D is unresolved. Germline lookup yields CDR1 SGHTA and CDR2 FQGTGA. This CDR3 spans 15 amino acids. The ends were cut back, 5 bases at V and 4 bases at J, with 15 bases in the middle. The CDR3 is CASSPYDTDYNEQFF. The CDR3 DNA follows: TGTGCCAGCAGCCCATACGACACCGATTACAATGAGCAGTTCTTC.

There are a few counts of this clone. The chain links TRBV28 to TRBJ2-7; D possibly corresponds to TRBD1 (5 bases). The CDR3 extends over 13 amino acids. V lost 2 bases and J 6 bases, leaving 11 bases between the germline ends. Germline CDR1 reads MDHEN; CDR2 reads SYDVKM. The CDR3 region has the DNA TGTGCCAGCAGTTTAACGGACACTGGCGAGCAGTACTTC. This gives the protein CASSLTDTGEQYF.

The gene calls are TRBV7-8 and TRBJ1-5; the D gene is possibly TRBD1 (6 bases). Trimming removed 5 bases from V and 6 bases from J, with 20 bases in between. Germline V gene lookup returns CDR1 SGHVS and CDR2 FQNEAQ. The CDR3 totals 16 residues. The DNA of the CDR3 is TGTGCCAGCAGCCCGGACAGTGGCAGGGTAGGTCAGCCCCAGCATTTT. It specifies CASSPDSGRVGQPQHF.